This TCR beta chain originates from a study of blood T cell repertoires in COVID-19. For the study at large: T cells, B-cell-depleted T cells, or PBMCs supplied cDNA or gDNA.

In the original processing: Using reference gene primer amplification, nucleated cell counts were estimated. Profiling relied on immunoSEQ multiplex PCR, and the TCRdb table lists in-frame clones only, not all of them. D and trimming were read from the DNA, whereas the V and J calls and clone size are those reported in that table. The sample lists roughly 100,000 clones, around 83% occurring once. Germline V gives CDR1 MDHEN, CDR2 SYDVKM. Germline trimming cut 8 bases from V and 5 bases from J; bases unmatched to any gene: 8. The CDR3 consists of 14 residues. The receptor comes from a man in his 70s with active or convalescent COVID-19. This chain links TRBV28 with TRBJ2-5; 10 positions agree with TRBD2. The specimen sequenced was peripheral blood. The CDR3 loop is CASRAGGVWETQYF. In DNA, the CDR3 is TGTGCCAGCCGAGCGGGGGGGGTGTGGGAGACCCAGTACTTC.